Included here is one T cell receptor (beta chain) sequence, with context. What it recognizes is unknown. This entry is derived from a study of post-analysis software for immune sequencing data. Carried by the TCR beta cDNA libraries were unique molecular identifiers. T cells numbering about 0.85 to 10 million yielded cDNA molecules that totaled approximately 500,000. TCRdb recomputed calls from the PCR reads with MiXCR, one row per CDR3 protein. The sample includes approximately 570,000 distinct CDR3 sequences, around 47% of them seen just once. Findings and limits, study-wide: There was significantly lower normalized Chao1 diversity in multiple sclerosis patients than in controls. Under the F measure, samples that were prepared in one batch clustered strongly together.

This sequence originates from a girl between 5 and 17 years old with multiple sclerosis. Sequenced sample: blood.

CDR3: CASRGGLLEAFF. The CDR3 region has the DNA TGTGCCAGCAGGGGGGGCCTCCTTGAAGCTTTCTTT. The J gene is TRBJ1-1, the V gene TRBV6-5, with D perhaps TRBD1 (6 bases). The CDR3 is 12 residues long. The germline V gene encodes CDR1 MNHEY and CDR2 SVGAGI. V was trimmed by 6 bases and J by 7 bases, leaving 12 bases between them.